These 14 T cell receptor beta chains originate from one sample sequenced in a study of blood T cells in healthy people across ages. A second about 7 to 11 cycle PCR used barcoded and J-beta primers. From the 5' RACE reads, TCRdb called clonotypes with MiXCR, one entry per CDR3 protein. The repertoire holds about 1.4 million distinct CDR3 sequences, with roughly 60% as singletons. Sequenced material: blood. Receptor source: a man between 18 and 35 years old in good health.

The J gene is TRBJ2-3, the V gene TRBV6-5; TRBD1 might be the D (6 bases). The ends were cut back, 4 bases at V and 2 bases at J, with 19 bases in the middle. Germline loops: CDR1 MNHEY, CDR2 SVGAGI. The CDR3 length is 17 residues. The CDR3 bases are TGTGCCAGCAGTTTTCACCGGGACACCGACTTCACAGATACGCAGTATTTT. This translates into CASSFHRDTDFTDTQYF.

This clonotype was seen more than once but under ten times. This rearrangement joins TRBV27 to TRBJ2-3; D gene unclear. CDR3 length: 15 amino acids. In germline, CDR1 is MNHEY, CDR2 SMNVEV (reference sequence). The V gene lost 6 bases and the J gene lost 4 bases, with 17 bases spanning the gap. CDR3 DNA sequence: TGTGCCAGCAGCCCCACGTCATTTCTCGCAGATACGCAGTATTTT. This encodes CASSPTSFLADTQYF.

As regards this clonotype: A junction end diverges from the germline sequence, so it may reflect a read error. V gene TRBV7-9 combines with J gene TRBJ2-1; TRBD2 matches at 9 bases. The CDR3 loop spans 17 amino acids. The germline V gene encodes CDR1 SEHNR and CDR2 FQNEAQ (reference sequence). In DNA, the CDR3 is TGTGCCAGCAGCCTAGCCCCTAGCGGGGAGGCCTACAATGAGCAGTTCTTC. Encoded protein: CASSLAPSGEAYNEQFF.

The chain links TRBV4-1 to TRBJ1-2, with 7 bases that match TRBD1. Germline-derived CDR1 and CDR2 are MGHRA and YSYEKL. This CDR3 contains 16 residues. V dropped 3 bases and J dropped 5; count of bases not matched to a gene: 12. CDR3 nucleotides: TGCGCCAGCAGCCAGGACAGGCCTACTCTCTCTTATGGCTACACCTTC. Its translation: CASSQDRPTLSYGYTF.

This clonotype appeared a few times. The chain's CDR3 is CSARRVGLGNEETQYF. The CDR3 DNA sequence: TGCAGTGCTAGGAGGGTGGGTCTAGGTAATGAGGAGACCCAGTACTTC. The chain combines TRBV20-1 with TRBJ2-5, with D perhaps TRBD2 (5 bases). Trimming cost V 3 bases and J 5 bases, with 22 bases left between them. The CDR3 has 16 amino acids. From germline, CDR1 is DFQATT and CDR2 SNEGSKA (reference sequence).

The chain has TRBV28 and TRBJ1-2; the D is unclear. The V gene lost 6 bases and the J gene lost 6 bases, with 14 bases spanning the gap. Germline V gives CDR1 MDHEN, CDR2 SYDVKM. The CDR3 is made up of 13 amino acids. CDR3 loop: CASSFSLIDGYTF. CDR3 coding DNA: TGTGCCAGCAGCTTCTCCCTTATCGATGGCTACACCTTC.

CDR3 nucleotides: TGCGCCAGCAGCTTCCGGGGGGGCCTCGATGAGCAGTTCTTC. It translates to CASSFRGGLDEQFF. The J gene is TRBJ2-1, the V gene TRBV5-1, with 8 positions matching TRBD2. The CDR3 is 14 amino acids. V trimming: 2 bases; J trimming: 8 bases; junction bases outside the gene matches: 6. The germline gives CDR1 SGHRS, CDR2 YFSETQ.

As concerns this clonotype: The junction does not match germline at one end; this may be a read error. This rearrangement joins TRBV23-1 to TRBJ2-7, with 9 bases matching TRBD2. TRBV23-1 qualifies as an ORF whose function is uncertain. The CDR3 is made up of 15 amino acids. CDR3 loop: CASSKSGLASYEQYF. The CDR3 DNA is TGCGCCAGCAGTAAATCGGGACTAGCTTCCTACGAGCAGTACTTC.

The chain has TRBV24-1 and TRBJ2-5, with 8 nucleotides matching TRBD1. Germline CDR1 is KGHDR and CDR2 is SFDVKD. Losses at the gene ends were 4 bases for V and 1 base for J; bases not matched to a gene: 4. This CDR3 contains 15 residues. CDR3 amino acids: CATSEWTGSQETQYF. The CDR3 DNA follows: TGTGCCACCAGTGAGTGGACAGGGAGCCAAGAGACCCAGTACTTC.

Details on this clonotype: The junction does not match germline at one end; this may be a read error. The J gene is TRBJ2-6, the V gene TRBV7-9; maybe TRBD1 (5 bases). Germline loops: CDR1 SEHNR, CDR2 FQNEAQ (reference sequence). The CDR3 has 15 amino acids. In DNA, the CDR3 is TGTGCCAGCAGCTTAGGGACGGCTGGGGCCGACGTCCTGACTTTC. This translates into CASSLGTAGADVLTF. The complete variable domain, with remaining parts taken from reference TRBV7-9 and TRBJ2-6, reads DTGVSQNPRHKITKRGQNVTFRCDPISEHNRLYWYRQTLGQGPEFLTYFQNEAQLEKSRLLSDRFSAERPKGSFSTLEIQRTEQGDSAMYLCASSLGTAGADVLTFGAGSRLTVL.

The rearrangement joins TRBV20-1 to TRBJ1-5; tentative D call: TRBD1 (5 bases). This CDR3 has 13 residues. The germline CDR1 and CDR2 sequences are DFQATT and SNEGSKA (reference sequence). V was clipped by 3 bases and J by 3 bases, with 9 bases between them. The CDR3 loop reads CSASRDPNQPQHF. CDR3 in DNA: TGCAGTGCTAGCCGGGACCCCAATCAGCCCCAGCATTTT.

The chain is built from TRBV12-3 or TRBV12-4 and TRBJ2-3, with 12 nucleotides matching TRBD2. With 2 bases clipped from V and 0 bases from J, the junction kept 9 bases outside the gene matches. This CDR3 has 19 residues. In DNA, the CDR3 is TGTGCCAGCAGTTTATATCGACTAGCGGGAGCCCTTAGCACAGATACGCAGTATTTT. Its translation is CASSLYRLAGALSTDTQYF.

The chain links TRBV10-3 to TRBJ2-1, with 10 positions matching TRBD1. This CDR3 is 14 amino acids long. Trimming cost V 8 bases and J 2 bases; bases outside gene matches: 3. Germline loops: CDR1 ENHRY, CDR2 SYGVKD. CDR3 DNA: TGTGCCATCGCCGGACAGGGGGCCTACAATGAGCAGTTCTTC. Translation: CAIAGQGAYNEQFF.

The sample holds a few counts of this clonotype. The V gene is TRBV11-2, the J gene TRBJ2-7; TRBD2 agrees at 12 bases. The DNA end is more similar to TRBJ2-5, so the J call may be wrong. The CDR3 sequence is 21 residues long. CDR1 and CDR2 (germline): SGHAT, FQNNGV. CDR3 residues: CASSLPLTSGRSGGVAETQYF. CDR3 nucleotide sequence: TGTGCCAGCAGCTTACCTCTGACTAGCGGGAGATCCGGGGGGGTGGCAGAGACCCAGTACTTC.